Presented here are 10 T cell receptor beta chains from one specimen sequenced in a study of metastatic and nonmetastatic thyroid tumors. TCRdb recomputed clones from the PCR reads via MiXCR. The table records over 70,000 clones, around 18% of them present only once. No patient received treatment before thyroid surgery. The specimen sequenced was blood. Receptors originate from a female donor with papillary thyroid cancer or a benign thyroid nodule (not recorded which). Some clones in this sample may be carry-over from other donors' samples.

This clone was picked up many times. The CDR3 here is CSVESWGYGYTF. The CDR3 DNA sequence: TGCAGCGTTGAGAGCTGGGGCTATGGCTACACCTTC. The chain recombines TRBV29-1 with TRBJ1-2; D unclear. The CDR3 covers 12 residues. With 3 bases removed from V and 4 bases from J, the gap between germline ends came to 9 bases. The germline gives CDR1 SQVTM, CDR2 ANQGSEA.

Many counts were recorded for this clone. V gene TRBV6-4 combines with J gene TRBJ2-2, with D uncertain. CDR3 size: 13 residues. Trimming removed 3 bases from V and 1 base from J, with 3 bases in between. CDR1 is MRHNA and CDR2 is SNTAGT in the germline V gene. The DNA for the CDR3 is TGTGCCAGCAGTGAGGGGAACACCGGGGAGCTGTTTTTT. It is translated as CASSEGNTGELFF.

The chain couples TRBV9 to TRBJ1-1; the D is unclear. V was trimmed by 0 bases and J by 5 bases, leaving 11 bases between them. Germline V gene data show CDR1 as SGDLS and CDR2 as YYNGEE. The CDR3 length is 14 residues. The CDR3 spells CASSVGGVRTEAFF. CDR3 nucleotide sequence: TGTGCCAGCAGCGTAGGAGGAGTTAGGACTGAAGCTTTCTTT.

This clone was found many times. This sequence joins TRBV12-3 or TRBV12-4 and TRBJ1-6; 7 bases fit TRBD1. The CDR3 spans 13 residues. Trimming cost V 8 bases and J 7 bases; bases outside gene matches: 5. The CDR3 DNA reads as TGTGCCAGCGGACCAGGGGGAAATTCACCCCTCCACTTT. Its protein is CASGPGGNSPLHF.

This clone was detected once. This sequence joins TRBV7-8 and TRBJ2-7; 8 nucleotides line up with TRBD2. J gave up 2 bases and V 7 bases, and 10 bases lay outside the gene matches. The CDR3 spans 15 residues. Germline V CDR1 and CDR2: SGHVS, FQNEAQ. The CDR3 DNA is TGTGCCAGCAAGCAATCGGCGGGAGGCACCTACGAGCAGTACTTC. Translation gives CASKQSAGGTYEQYF.

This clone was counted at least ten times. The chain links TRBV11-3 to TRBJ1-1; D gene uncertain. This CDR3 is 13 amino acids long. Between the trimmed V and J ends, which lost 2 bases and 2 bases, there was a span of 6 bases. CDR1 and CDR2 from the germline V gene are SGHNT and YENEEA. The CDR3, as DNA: TGTGCCAGCAGCTTACTCAGAAACACTGAAGCTTTCTTT. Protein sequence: CASSLLRNTEAFF.

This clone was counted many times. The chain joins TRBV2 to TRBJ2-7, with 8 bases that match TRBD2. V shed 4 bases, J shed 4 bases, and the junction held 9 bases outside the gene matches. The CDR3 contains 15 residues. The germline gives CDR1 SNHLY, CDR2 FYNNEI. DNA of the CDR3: TGTGCCAGCAGTGGGGGACTAGTGGCCCAGTACGAGCAGTACTTC. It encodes CASSGGLVAQYEQYF.

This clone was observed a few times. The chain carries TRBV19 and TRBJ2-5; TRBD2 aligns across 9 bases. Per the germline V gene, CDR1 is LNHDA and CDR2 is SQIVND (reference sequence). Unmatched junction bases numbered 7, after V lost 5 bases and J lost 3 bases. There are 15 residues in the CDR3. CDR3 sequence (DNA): TGTGCCAGTAGTCCCGGGGTAGCGGGAGAAGAGACCCAGTACTTC. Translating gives CASSPGVAGEETQYF.

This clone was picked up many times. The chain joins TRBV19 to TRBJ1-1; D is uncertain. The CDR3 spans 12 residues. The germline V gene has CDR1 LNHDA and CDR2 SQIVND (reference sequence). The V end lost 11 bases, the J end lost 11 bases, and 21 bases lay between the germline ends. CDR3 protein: CAPSTKRRDAFF. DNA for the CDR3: TGTGCCCCAAGTACCAAGAGGAGGGATGCTTTCTTT.

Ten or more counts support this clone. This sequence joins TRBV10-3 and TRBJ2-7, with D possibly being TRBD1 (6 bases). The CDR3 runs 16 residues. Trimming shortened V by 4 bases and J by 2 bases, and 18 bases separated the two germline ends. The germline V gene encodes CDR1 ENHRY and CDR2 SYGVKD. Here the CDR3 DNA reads TGTGCCATCAGTGTACGAGGGCAGGGGCTACCCTACGAGCAGTACTTC. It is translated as CAISVRGQGLPYEQYF.